This T cell receptor (beta chain) was captured in a study of blood T cell repertoires in COVID-19. Study-level background: The samples span acute and convalescent COVID-19 from the United States, Italy and Spain. PBMCs, B-cell-depleted T cells, or T cells provided the cDNA or gDNA that made up the material.

The CDR3 length is 13 residues. Deletions cut 0 bases from V and 3 bases from J, with 6 bases between. Germline CDR1 is LGHNA and CDR2 is YNFKEQ. This clone was seen a few times. As handled by the study authors: Cell counts per sample came from amplifying reference gene primers. This table comes from immunoSEQ multiplex PCR, and its TCRdb copy is limited to in-frame clones, with some not included. V, J and clone size reflect that table, while D and trimming were determined from the DNA. The sample lists 180,000 or so clones; over 75% were seen once. The specimen sequenced was peripheral blood. The genes are TRBV4-2 and TRBJ2-7; D not certain. The receptor was isolated from a man aged 40-49 years with active or convalescent COVID-19. The CDR3 DNA reads TGTGCCAGCAGCCAAGACAGGAACTACGAGCAGTACTTC. Its protein product is CASSQDRNYEQYF.